The present entry profiles one TCR beta chain with its context. The antigen is not known. Germline-derived CDR1 and CDR2 are SNHLY and FYNNEI. Deletions cut 0 bases from V and 17 bases from J, with 22 bases between. This CDR3 comprises 15 residues. The data were taken from a study of shared clonotypes between healthy human individuals. About 30,000 T cell genomes (about 0.2 ug DNA) went into each sorted-subset replicate. Sequencing was performed with immunoSEQ multiplex PCR; in TCRdb, only in-frame clones are kept and a portion is missing. This sample has 300,000 to 350,000 clones, with around 67% found just once. Broader study findings: Around 5% of naive CD4 clonotypes were common to several donors. Naive subsets tended to show greater estimated richness than memory subsets.

The V and J genes are TRBV2 and TRBJ1-4; no definite D call. This receptor was identified in a man aged 25-40 years in good health. Sequences were obtained from memory CD4+ T cells sorted from blood. Documented subset: CD45RA-negative fraction. The CDR3 coding sequence is TGTGCCAGCAGTGAAGCGGTAACCCGCGCAGCTACGGGTTTTTTT. Translating gives CASSEAVTRAATGFF.